The source of this TCR beta chain is a study of blood T cell repertoires in COVID-19. Study context: The samples span acute and convalescent COVID-19 from the United States, Italy and Spain. The cDNA or gDNA used as material had been derived from T cells, B-cell-depleted T cells, or PBMCs.

The CDR3 loop spans 11 amino acids. Trimming pared 1 base from V and 10 bases from J, leaving 5 bases between. Germline V gene lookup returns CDR1 LGHDT and CDR2 YNNKEL (reference sequence). Original processing methods: Amplified reference gene primers provided the basis for estimating nucleated cell counts. Data came from immunoSEQ multiplex PCR; TCRdb stores just in-frame clones and leaves some out. D and trimming come from the DNA, and the V and J calls and clone size come from that table. Seen here are hundreds of thousands of clones, just over 85% observed once, and the top ten hold almost 1.5%.

V and J are TRBV3-1 (or the pseudogene TRBV3-2) and TRBJ2-1; D remains unclear. The TCR sequence derives from a woman aged 25-40 years with active or convalescent COVID-19. Sequenced sample: peripheral blood. Written as DNA, the CDR3 is TGTGCCAGCAGCCAAGGCGGCGAGCAGTTCTTC. It translates to CASSQGGEQFF.